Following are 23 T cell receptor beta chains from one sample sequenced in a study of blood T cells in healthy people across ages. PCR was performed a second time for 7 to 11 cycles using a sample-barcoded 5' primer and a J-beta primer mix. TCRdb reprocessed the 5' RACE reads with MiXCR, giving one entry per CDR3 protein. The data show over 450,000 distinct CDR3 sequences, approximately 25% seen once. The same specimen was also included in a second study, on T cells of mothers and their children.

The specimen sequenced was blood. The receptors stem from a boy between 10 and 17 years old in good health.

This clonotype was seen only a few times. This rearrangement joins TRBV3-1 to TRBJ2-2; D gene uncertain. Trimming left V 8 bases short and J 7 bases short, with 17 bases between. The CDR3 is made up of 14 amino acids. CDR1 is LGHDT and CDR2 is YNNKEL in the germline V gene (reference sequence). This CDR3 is CASSERVPVGELFF. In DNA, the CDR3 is TGTGCCAGCTCGGAAAGGGTGCCGGTCGGGGAGCTGTTTTTT.

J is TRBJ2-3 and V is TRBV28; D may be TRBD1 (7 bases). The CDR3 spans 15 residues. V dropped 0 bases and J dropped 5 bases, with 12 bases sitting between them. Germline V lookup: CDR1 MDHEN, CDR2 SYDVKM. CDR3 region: CASSLWSGGQDTQYF. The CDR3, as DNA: TGTGCCAGCAGTTTATGGTCAGGGGGGCAAGATACGCAGTATTTT.

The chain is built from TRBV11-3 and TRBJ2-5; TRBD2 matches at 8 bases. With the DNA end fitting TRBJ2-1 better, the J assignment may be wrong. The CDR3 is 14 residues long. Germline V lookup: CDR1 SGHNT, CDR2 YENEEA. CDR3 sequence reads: CASSEAGAIDEQFF. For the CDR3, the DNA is TGTGCCAGCAGTGAAGCGGGAGCGATAGATGAGCAGTTCTTC.

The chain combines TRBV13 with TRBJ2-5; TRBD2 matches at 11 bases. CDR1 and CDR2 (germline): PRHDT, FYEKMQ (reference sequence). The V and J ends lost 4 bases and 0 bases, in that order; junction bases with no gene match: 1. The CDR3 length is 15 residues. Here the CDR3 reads CASSWTSGYQETQYF. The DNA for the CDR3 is TGTGCCAGCAGCTGGACTAGCGGGTACCAAGAGACCCAGTACTTC.

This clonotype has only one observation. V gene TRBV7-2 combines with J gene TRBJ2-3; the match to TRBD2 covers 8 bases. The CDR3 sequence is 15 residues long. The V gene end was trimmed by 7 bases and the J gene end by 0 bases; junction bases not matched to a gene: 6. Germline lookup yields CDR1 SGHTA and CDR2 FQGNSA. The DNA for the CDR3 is TGTGCCAGCACGGTACTAGCGGTGAGCACAGATACGCAGTATTTT. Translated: CASTVLAVSTDTQYF. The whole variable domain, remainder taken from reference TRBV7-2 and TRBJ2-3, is GAGVSQSPSNKVTEKGKDVELRCDPISGHTALYWYRQSLGQGLEFLIYFQGNSAPDKSGLPSDRFSAERTGGSVSTLTIQRTQQEDSAVYLCASTVLAVSTDTQYFGPGTRLTVL.

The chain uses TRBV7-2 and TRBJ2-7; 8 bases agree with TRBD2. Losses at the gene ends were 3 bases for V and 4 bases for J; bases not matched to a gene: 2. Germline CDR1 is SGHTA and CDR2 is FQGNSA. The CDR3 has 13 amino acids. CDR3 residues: CASSFGTRYEQYF. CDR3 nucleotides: TGTGCCAGCAGCTTCGGGACTAGATACGAGCAGTACTTC.

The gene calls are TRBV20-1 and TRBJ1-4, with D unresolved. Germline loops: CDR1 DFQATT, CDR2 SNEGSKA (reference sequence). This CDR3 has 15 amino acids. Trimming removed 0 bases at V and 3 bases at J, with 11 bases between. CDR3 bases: TGCAGTGCTAGAGATCCCGCAGTCCCTAATGAAAAACTGTTTTTT. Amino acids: CSARDPAVPNEKLFF.

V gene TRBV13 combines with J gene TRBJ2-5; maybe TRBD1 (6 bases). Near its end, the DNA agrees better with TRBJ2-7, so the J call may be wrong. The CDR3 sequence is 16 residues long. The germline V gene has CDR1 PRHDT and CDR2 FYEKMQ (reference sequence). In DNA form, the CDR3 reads TGTGCCAGCAGCTTCCAACTCGGGCTATCAGGGGACGAGCAGTACTTC. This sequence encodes CASSFQLGLSGDEQYF.

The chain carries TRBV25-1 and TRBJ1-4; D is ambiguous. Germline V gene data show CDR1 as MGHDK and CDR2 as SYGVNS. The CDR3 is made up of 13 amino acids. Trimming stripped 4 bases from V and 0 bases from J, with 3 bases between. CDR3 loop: CASSGATNEKLFF. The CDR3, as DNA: TGTGCCAGCAGTGGAGCAACTAATGAAAAACTGTTTTTT.

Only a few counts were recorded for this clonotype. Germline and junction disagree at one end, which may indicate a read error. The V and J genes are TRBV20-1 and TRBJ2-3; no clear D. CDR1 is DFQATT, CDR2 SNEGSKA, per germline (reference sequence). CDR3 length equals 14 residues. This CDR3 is CSAGDPSSTDTQYF. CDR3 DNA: TGCAGTGCTGGAGACCCCTCTAGCACAGATACGCAGTATTTT.

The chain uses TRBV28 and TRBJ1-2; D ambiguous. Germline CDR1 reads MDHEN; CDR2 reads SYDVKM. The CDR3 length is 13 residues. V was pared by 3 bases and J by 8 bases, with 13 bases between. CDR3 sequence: CASSFGTGLGYTF. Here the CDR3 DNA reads TGTGCCAGCAGTTTTGGTACGGGTCTCGGCTACACCTTC.

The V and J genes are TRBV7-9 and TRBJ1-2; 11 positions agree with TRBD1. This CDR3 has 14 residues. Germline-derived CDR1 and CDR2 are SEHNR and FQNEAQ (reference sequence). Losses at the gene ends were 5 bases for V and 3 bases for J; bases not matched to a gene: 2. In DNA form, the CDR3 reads TGTGCCAGCAGCGGGACAGGGGGAGACTATGGCTACACCTTC. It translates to CASSGTGGDYGYTF.

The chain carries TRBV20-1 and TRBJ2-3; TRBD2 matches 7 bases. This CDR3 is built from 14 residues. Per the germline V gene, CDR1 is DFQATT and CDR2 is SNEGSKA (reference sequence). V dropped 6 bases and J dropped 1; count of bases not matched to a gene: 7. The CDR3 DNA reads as TGCAGTGCCCTTCGGGAGGCTCGCACAGATACGCAGTATTTT. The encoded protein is CSALREARTDTQYF.

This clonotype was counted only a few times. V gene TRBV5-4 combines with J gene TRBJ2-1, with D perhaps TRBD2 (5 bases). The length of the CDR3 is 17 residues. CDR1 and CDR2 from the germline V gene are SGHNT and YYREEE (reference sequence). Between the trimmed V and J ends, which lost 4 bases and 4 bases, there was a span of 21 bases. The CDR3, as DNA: TGTGCCAGCAGCCCGGCCCATGGGAGCGGACCATACAATGAGCAGTTCTTC. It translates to CASSPAHGSGPYNEQFF.

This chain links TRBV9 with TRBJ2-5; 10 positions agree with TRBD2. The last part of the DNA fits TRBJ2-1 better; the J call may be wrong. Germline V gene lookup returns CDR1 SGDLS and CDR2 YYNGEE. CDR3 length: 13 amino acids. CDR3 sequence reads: CASSVAGGWEQFF. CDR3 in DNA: TGTGCCAGCTCGGTAGCGGGGGGATGGGAGCAGTTCTTC.

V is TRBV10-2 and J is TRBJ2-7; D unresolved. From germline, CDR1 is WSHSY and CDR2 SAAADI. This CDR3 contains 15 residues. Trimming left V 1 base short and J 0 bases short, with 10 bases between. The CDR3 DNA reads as TGCGCCAGCAGTGAGTTGTCGTTAAGCTCCTACGAGCAGTACTTC. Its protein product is CASSELSLSSYEQYF.

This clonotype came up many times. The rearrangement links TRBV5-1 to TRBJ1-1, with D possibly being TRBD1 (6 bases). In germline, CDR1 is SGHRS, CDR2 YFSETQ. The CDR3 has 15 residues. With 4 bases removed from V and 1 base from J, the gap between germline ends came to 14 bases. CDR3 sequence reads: CASSQGSRGNTEAFF. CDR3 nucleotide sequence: TGCGCCAGCAGCCAAGGGAGCAGGGGGAACACTGAAGCTTTCTTT. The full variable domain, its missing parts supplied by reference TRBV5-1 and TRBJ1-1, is KAGVTQTPRYLIKTRGQQVTLSCSPISGHRSVSWYQQTPGQGLQFLFEYFSETQRNKGNFPGRFSGRQFSNSRSEMNVSTLELGDSALYLCASSQGSRGNTEAFFGQGTRLTVV.

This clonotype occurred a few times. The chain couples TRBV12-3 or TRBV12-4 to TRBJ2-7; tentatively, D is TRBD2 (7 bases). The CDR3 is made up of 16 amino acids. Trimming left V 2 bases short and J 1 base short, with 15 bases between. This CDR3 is CASSLRGGARSYEQYF. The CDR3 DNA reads TGTGCCAGCAGTTTAAGGGGGGGGGCTCGTTCCTACGAGCAGTACTTC.

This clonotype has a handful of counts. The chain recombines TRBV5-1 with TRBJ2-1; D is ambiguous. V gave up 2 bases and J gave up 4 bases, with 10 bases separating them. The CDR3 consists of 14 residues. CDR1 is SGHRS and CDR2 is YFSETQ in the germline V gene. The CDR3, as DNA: TGCGCCAGCAGCTTTGAGCTGAGTTACAATGAGCAGTTCTTC. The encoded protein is CASSFELSYNEQFF.

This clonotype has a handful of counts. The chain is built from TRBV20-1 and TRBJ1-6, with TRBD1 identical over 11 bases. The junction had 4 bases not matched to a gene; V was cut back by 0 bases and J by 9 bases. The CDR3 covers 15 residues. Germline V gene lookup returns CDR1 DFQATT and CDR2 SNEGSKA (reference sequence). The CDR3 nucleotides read TGCAGTGCTAGAGATCCGGGACAGGGGGGTTCACCCCTCCACTTT. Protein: CSARDPGQGGSPLHF.

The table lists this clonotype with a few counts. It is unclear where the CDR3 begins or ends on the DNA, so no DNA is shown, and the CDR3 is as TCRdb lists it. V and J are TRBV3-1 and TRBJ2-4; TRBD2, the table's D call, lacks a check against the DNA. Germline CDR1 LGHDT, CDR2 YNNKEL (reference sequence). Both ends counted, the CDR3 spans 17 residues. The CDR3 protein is CASSQVAGGSGKNIPYF.

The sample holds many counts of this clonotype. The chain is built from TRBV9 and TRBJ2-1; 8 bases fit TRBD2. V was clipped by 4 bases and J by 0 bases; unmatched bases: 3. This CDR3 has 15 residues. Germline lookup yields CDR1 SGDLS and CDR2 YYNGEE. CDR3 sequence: CASSISGTSYNEQFF. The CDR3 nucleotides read TGTGCCAGCAGCATTAGCGGGACCTCCTACAATGAGCAGTTCTTC.

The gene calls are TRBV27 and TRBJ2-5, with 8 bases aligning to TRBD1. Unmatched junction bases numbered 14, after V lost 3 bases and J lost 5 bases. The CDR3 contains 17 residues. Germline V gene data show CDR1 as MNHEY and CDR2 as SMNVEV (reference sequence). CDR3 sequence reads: CASSFRPGRGQLETQYF. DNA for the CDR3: TGTGCCAGCAGTTTTAGGCCCGGCAGGGGGCAGTTGGAGACCCAGTACTTC.